The sequence of this T cell receptor beta chain was determined in a study of blood T cell repertoires in COVID-19. Between the trimmed V and J ends, which lost 7 bases and 10 bases, there was a span of 20 bases. CDR3 length: 14 residues. CDR1 SQVTM and CDR2 ANQGSEA come from the germline V gene. Assay used: immunoSEQ multiplex PCR; TCRdb lists only in-frame clones, some missing. The table has around 100,000 clones, 84% seen once. Sequencing was done on a sample of peripheral blood. The chain combines TRBV29-1 with TRBJ1-6; D may be TRBD1 (5 bases). The TCR sequence derives from a human donor in a cohort sampled during active or convalescent COVID-19. The CDR3 region has the DNA TGCAGCGCAGGATCGGGCTTTCAGGGATCACCCCTCCACTTT. Its translation: CSAGSGFQGSPLHF.